Listed below are T cell receptor beta chains from one sample, sequenced in a study of post-analysis software for immune sequencing data. TCRdb itself ran the PCR reads through MiXCR, one entry per CDR3 protein. The sample includes some 260,000 distinct CDR3 sequences, 35% to 45% of them seen just once. The sample taken for sequencing was blood. These receptors all come from a girl under 18 with multiple sclerosis. Each CDR3 is given with its conserved first and last residue. D genes are given only for firm matches. Expanded clones get a size class; other rows say once, few or many, or leave the size out.

length	size	V	D	J	DNA	CDR3
14	many	TRBV10-3	-	TRBJ2-1	TGTGCCATCAGTGAGTCCCTTGCGGGACGCGCGCAGTTCTTC	CAISESLAGRAQFF
13	many	TRBV12-3/TRBV12-4	-	TRBJ1-2	TGTGCCAGCAGTCGAGACAGCGTCTATGGCTACACCTTC	CASSRDSVYGYTF
14	many	TRBV28	TRBD1	TRBJ1-4	TGTGCCAGCGCTACAGGGGGCGCGGTTGAAAAACTGTTTTTT	CASATGGAVEKLFF
18	many	TRBV12-3/TRBV12-4	TRBD2	TRBJ2-3	TGTGCCAGCAGTTTAAGGAGGACTAGCGGGAGAAGGCCAGATACGCAGTATTTT	CASSLRRTSGRRPDTQYF
16	many	TRBV20-1	-	TRBJ2-5	TGCAGTGCCGTAAGCGGATCGGCGGGTCGCACGGTGACCCAGTACTTC	CSAVSGSAGRTVTQYF
16	many	TRBV18	-	TRBJ2-5	TGTGCCAGCTCACTATCCGGAAACCCCCTCCAAGAGACCCAGTACTTC	CASSLSGNPLQETQYF
17	many	TRBV10-3	TRBD2	TRBJ2-5	TGTGCCATCAGTGAGTCCGGAACTAGCGGACTTCAAGAGACCCAGTACTTC	CAISESGTSGLQETQYF
15	many	TRBV12-3/TRBV12-4	TRBD1	TRBJ1-2	TGTGCCAGCAGTTCCGTACCCGGGACAGGCTATGGCTACACCTTC	CASSSVPGTGYGYTF
15	many	TRBV18	TRBD1	TRBJ1-5	TGTGCCAGCTCACCACCGGGACAGGGGCATCAGCCCCAGCATTTT	CASSPPGQGHQPQHF
15	many	TRBV20-1	TRBD2	TRBJ2-1	TGCAGTGCGCCAGCTAGCGGGAGCTCCTACAATGAGCAGTTCTTC	CSAPASGSSYNEQFF
13	many	TRBV29-1	TRBD1	TRBJ1-5	TGCAGCGTTGGACAGGGGGCCGATCAGCCCCAGCATTTT	CSVGQGADQPQHF
12	-	TRBV20-1	-	TRBJ2-5	TGCAGTGCTAGGGGTGTAGCCTATGTGCAGTACTTC	CSARGVAYVQYF
19	many	TRBV5-1	TRBD2	TRBJ2-1	TGCGCCAGCAGCTTGGCGCAGACTAGCGGGGGGGCCCATTACAATGAGCAGTTCTTC	CASSLAQTSGGAHYNEQFF
16	-	TRBV3-1	TRBD1	TRBJ2-7	TGTGCCAGCAGCCAAGAAGCCCGGACAGGGTCCTACGAGCAGTACTTC	CASSQEARTGSYEQYF
15	-	TRBV10-3	-	TRBJ1-5	TGTGCCATCAGAGAGACGGGGCAGACTAATCAGCCCCAGCATTTT	CAIRETGQTNQPQHF
14	-	TRBV5-1	-	TRBJ1-2	TGCGCCAGCAGCTTGGCCCCAGCTAACTATGGCTACACCTTC	CASSLAPANYGYTF
19	many	TRBV10-3	TRBD2	TRBJ2-1	TGTGCCATCAGTGACCCCGGGACTAGCGGGAGAAAGACAGAGGATGAGCAGTTCTTC	CAISDPGTSGRKTEDEQFF
19	-	TRBV4-2	TRBD2	TRBJ2-3	TGTGCCAGCAGCCAAGAGCGGTGGGTAGCGGGAGAAGTTTCGGATACGCAGTATTTT	CASSQERWVAGEVSDTQYF
14	many	TRBV3-1	TRBD2	TRBJ2-5	TGTGCCAGCAGCCACCGAAGACTAGCAGAGACCCAGTACTTC	CASSHRRLAETQYF
14	-	TRBV19	TRBD1	TRBJ1-1	TGTGCCAGTAGTAAAGGACAGGCCTTCACTGAAGCTTTCTTT	CASSKGQAFTEAFF
14	many	TRBV7-8	-	TRBJ1-1	TGTGCCAGCAGGGTCGACATTTTGAACACTGAAGCTTTCTTT	CASRVDILNTEAFF
14	many	TRBV12-3/TRBV12-4	TRBD1	TRBJ2-5	TGTGCCAGCAGCTGGACAGGGGGCATCGAGACCCAGTACTTC	CASSWTGGIETQYF
13	many	TRBV5-4	-	TRBJ2-7	TGTGCCAGCAGCGACGGGACTTTTTACGAGCAGTACTTC	CASSDGTFYEQYF
16	-	TRBV7-2	TRBD2	TRBJ2-4	TGTGCCAACGGCTTCGTGGTAGCGGGAGCTCAGAACATTCAGTACTTC	CANGFVVAGAQNIQYF
17	once	TRBV10-3	TRBD1	TRBJ1-2	TGTGCCATCAGTGATCTCGGGCAGGGGGCCTCTTTTTATGGCTACACCTTC	CAISDLGQGASFYGYTF
14	few	TRBV18	-	TRBJ2-2	TGTGCCAGCTCACTCGGAACCAGCACCGGGGAGCTGTTTTTT	CASSLGTSTGELFF
16	once	TRBV12-5	-	TRBJ1-4	TGTGCTAGTGGATCGGATCGGACAGCAACTAATGAAAAACTGTTTTTT	CASGSDRTATNEKLFF
13	-	TRBV20-1	-	TRBJ1-1	TGCAGTACTAGATGGGTGAGGGGAGGTGAAGCTTTCTTT	CSTRWVRGGEAFF
12	many	TRBV3-1	-	TRBJ1-2	TGTGCCAGCAGCCAAGAGAGCAATGGCTACACCTTC	CASSQESNGYTF
14	-	TRBV20-1	-	TRBJ2-1	TGCAGTGCTAGAGGCCGGGAGAACGACAATGAGCAGTTCTTC	CSARGRENDNEQFF
16	-	TRBV5-6	TRBD1	TRBJ2-2	TGTGCCAGCAGCAACCCCAGGGGGAGGAACACCGGGGAGCTGTTTTTT	CASSNPRGRNTGELFF
14	many	TRBV7-6	TRBD2	TRBJ2-3	TGTGCCACTACACTAGCGGCCCGCACAGATACGCAGTATTTT	CATTLAARTDTQYF
14	many	TRBV6-1	-	TRBJ2-3	TGTGCCAGCAGTGAAAGGGCTTACACAGATACGCAGTATTTT	CASSERAYTDTQYF
16	few	TRBV5-1	TRBD1	TRBJ1-2	TGCGCCAGCAGCGCCGTGACAGGGGGTTTCGGCTATGGCTACACCTTC	CASSAVTGGFGYGYTF
16	-	TRBV5-1	-	TRBJ2-5	TGCGCCAGCAGCTTGGACCCGGGGAATCGCTACAATAAGCAGTACTTC	CASSLDPGNRYNKQYF
14	many	TRBV7-2	-	TRBJ1-1	TGTGCCAGCAGCTTACAGGCGATGAACACTGAAGCTTTCTTT	CASSLQAMNTEAFF
12	-	TRBV7-2	-	TRBJ2-1	TGTGCCAGCAGCTTGAACGTTAATGAGCAGTTCTTC	CASSLNVNEQFF
12	-	TRBV20-1	-	TRBJ2-7	TGCAGTGCTAGCCTGAGCTCCTACGAGCAGTACTTC	CSASLSSYEQYF
16	-	TRBV6-1	-	TRBJ2-5	TGTGCCAGCAGTGACCAATTCGGACGGCCACAAGAGACCCAGTACTTC	CASSDQFGRPQETQYF
11	many	TRBV29-1	-	TRBJ2-4	TGCAGCGCTTTCTATGTTGGCATTCAGTACTTC	CSAFYVGIQYF
13	many	TRBV28	TRBD1	TRBJ2-5	TGTGCCAGCACCGAGACAGGGGAAGAGACCCAGTACTTC	CASTETGEETQYF
16	-	TRBV5-1	-	TRBJ1-1	TGCGCCAGCAGCTTGACGACACCGCCCCAGGTCACTGGAGCTTTCTTT	CASSLTTPPQVTGAFF
14	many	TRBV7-6	-	TRBJ2-7	TGTGCCAGCAGCTATTACATCGGAGGATACGAGCAGTACTTC	CASSYYIGGYEQYF
16	-	TRBV6-5	-	TRBJ1-5	TGTGCCAGCAGTCGCGCCGGGACGCTTGGCAATCAGCCCCAGCATTTT	CASSRAGTLGNQPQHF
16	-	TRBV27	-	TRBJ1-5	TGTGCCAGCAGTTTATCGGGAACATTGAGCAATCAGCCCCAGCATTTT	CASSLSGTLSNQPQHF
16	-	TRBV12-3/TRBV12-4	TRBD2	TRBJ2-3	TGTGCCAGCAGCCCATTCCTAGCGGGAGGGCCAGATACGCAGTATTTT	CASSPFLAGGPDTQYF
15	-	TRBV4-1	TRBD2	TRBJ2-1	TGCGCCAGCAGCCAAGAGGGCGGGGGATGCGGTGAGCAGTTTTTC	CASSQEGGGCGEQFF
12	-	TRBV2	-	TRBJ2-3	TGTGCCAGCAGTGAAGTCAGTGAGACGCAGTATTTT	CASSEVSETQYF
15	-	TRBV5-8	-	TRBJ2-1	TGTGCCAGCAGCTTGGTACCAGCGGGCCTCAATGAGCAGTTCTTC	CASSLVPAGLNEQFF
15	-	TRBV19	TRBD1	TRBJ1-1	TGTGCCAGTAGTTCCCGACAGGGCGTGAACACTGAAGCTTTCTTT	CASSSRQGVNTEAFF
15	many	TRBV11-2	TRBD2	TRBJ2-5	TGTGCCAGCAGCACGGGACTAGCGGGCCAAGAGACCCAGTACTTC	CASSTGLAGQETQYF
13	-	TRBV20-1	-	TRBJ1-1	TGCAGTGCTAGAGTCGAGAGTGTTACTGAAGCTTTCTTT	CSARVESVTEAFF
12	-	TRBV6-5	-	TRBJ2-5	TGTGCCAGCAGCTGGGGACTAGAGACCCAGTACTTC	CASSWGLETQYF
15	many	TRBV5-1	-	TRBJ2-4	TGCGCCAGCAGCTTGGAAGGGCTGTCCAAAAACATTCAGTACTTC	CASSLEGLSKNIQYF
11	many	TRBV19	-	TRBJ2-3	TGTGCCGCAGGAGGAGCGGATACGCAGTATTTT	CAAGGADTQYF
17	many	TRBV20-1	TRBD1	TRBJ1-2	TGCAGTGCTAGATCCCCGGACAGGGTGATAAGGGACTATGGCTACACCTTC	CSARSPDRVIRDYGYTF
12	many	TRBV20-1	-	TRBJ1-5	TGCAGTGCTAGCAGGGTAAATCAGCCCCAGCATTTT	CSASRVNQPQHF
19	many	TRBV10-2	-	TRBJ2-7	TGCGCCAGCCCCCGTGGAGGGCTCCTTGTCCAACGGAGCTCCTACGAGCAGTACTTC	CASPRGGLLVQRSSYEQYF
16	many	TRBV15	-	TRBJ2-1	TGTGCCACCAGCGACTGGACGGATTTTCTTTACAATGAGCAGTTCTTC	CATSDWTDFLYNEQFF
15	many	TRBV3-1	-	TRBJ1-5	TGTGCCAGCAGCCAAGATTCGGCAGGGTATCAGCCCCAGCATTTT	CASSQDSAGYQPQHF